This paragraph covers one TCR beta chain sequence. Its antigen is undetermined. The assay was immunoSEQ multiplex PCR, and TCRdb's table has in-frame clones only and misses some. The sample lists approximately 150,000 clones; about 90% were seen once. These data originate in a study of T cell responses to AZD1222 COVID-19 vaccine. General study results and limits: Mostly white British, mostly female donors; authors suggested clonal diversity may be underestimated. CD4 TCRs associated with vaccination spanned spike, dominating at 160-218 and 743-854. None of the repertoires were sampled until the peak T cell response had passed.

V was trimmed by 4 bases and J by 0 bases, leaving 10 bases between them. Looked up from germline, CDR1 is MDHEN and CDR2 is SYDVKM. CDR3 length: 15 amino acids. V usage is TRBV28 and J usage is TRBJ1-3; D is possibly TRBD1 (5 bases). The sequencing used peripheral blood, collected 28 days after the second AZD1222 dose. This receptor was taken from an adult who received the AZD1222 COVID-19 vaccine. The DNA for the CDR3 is TGTGCCAGCAGTTCCGGGGCGAACTCTGGAAACACCATATATTTT. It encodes CASSSGANSGNTIYF.